This is a list of T cell receptor beta chains from one sample in a study of post-analysis software for immune sequencing data. TCRdb fed the PCR reads into MiXCR, producing one record per CDR3 protein. This table holds over 700,000 distinct CDR3 sequences, 30% found once. Sequencing input: blood. These TCRs come from a girl between 5 and 17 years old with multiple sclerosis. Each CDR3 is given with its conserved first and last residue. Fields, in order: J gene, V gene, CDR3 protein.

TRBJ2-3,TRBV20-1,CSARSSRDGNTQYF
TRBJ2-3,TRBV2,CAGSDRLTDTQYF
TRBJ2-3,TRBV24-1,CATSDWGTSADTQYF
TRBJ2-2,TRBV7-9,CASSTIAGTNTGELFF
TRBJ2-4,TRBV7-2,CASSTLAGGDIQYF
TRBJ2-3,TRBV20-1,CSARGLAHSTDTQYF
TRBJ2-7,TRBV6-5,CASSRPRVQGDYEQYF
TRBJ1-6,TRBV28,CASRNNRGSNSPLHF
TRBJ1-1,TRBV5-1,CASSLTASVTEAFF
TRBJ2-5,TRBV29-1,CSVVFGTPFRETQYF
TRBJ2-1,TRBV6-1,CAIRPRQTSWSYNEQFF
TRBJ2-7,TRBV19,CASPAGPSYEQYF
TRBJ1-2,TRBV7-9,CASSSLRGGKTNYGYTF
TRBJ2-1,TRBV20-1,CSARSPHESSYNEQFF
TRBJ2-5,TRBV20-1,CSAPEVSSNLETQYF
TRBJ2-5,TRBV6-1,CASSGEGTDQETQYF
TRBJ2-1,TRBV20-1,CSATGTRGKFF
TRBJ1-1,TRBV28,CASSPHTDGMNTEAFF
TRBJ2-3,TRBV5-1,CASSSIAVRTDTQYF
TRBJ2-1,TRBV28,CASSLYIDEQFF
TRBJ1-2,TRBV4-2,CASSQDSSVNYGYTF
TRBJ2-7,TRBV9,CASSPKQGAPGEQYF
TRBJ2-7,TRBV20-1,CSATLAAVGEQYF
NA,TRBV29-1,CSGQGVLYNEQYF
TRBJ2-3,TRBV7-9,CASSAAVGRVADTQYF
TRBJ2-5,TRBV5-1,CASSSRLRETQYF
TRBJ2-4,TRBV12-3/TRBV12-4,CASSPFGAKNIQYF
TRBJ2-3,TRBV29-1,CSVAQGSDTQYF
TRBJ2-7,TRBV9,CASSQGKRIYEQYF
TRBJ1-1,TRBV5-1,CASSLVGVTEAFF
TRBJ2-7,TRBV10-3,CAISAREGYEQYF